This TCR beta chain emerged from a study of T cells in Graves' hyperthyroidism and ophthalmopathy. Study details: At the time of initial diagnosis and before any treatment, peripheral blood was collected.

Amplified TCR beta CDR3 regions derived from RNA transcripts. Using the HTBI primer set, a first-round RT-PCR was run on the TCR CDR3. One entry per CDR3 protein, called by TCRdb with MiXCR from the multiplex PCR reads. Of some 400,000 distinct CDR3 sequences in the sample, under 20% were seen once. CDR3 length: 14 amino acids. Trimming stripped 1 base from V and 7 bases from J, with 13 bases between. CDR1 is SEHNR and CDR2 is FQNEAQ in the germline V gene (reference sequence). This clonotype was recorded at least ten times. Source material: blood. This chain connects TRBV7-9 to TRBJ2-5; D is uncertain. The TCR was taken from a woman between 18 and 29 years old with Graves' hyperthyroidism. The CDR3 DNA sequence: TGTGCCAGCAGCTTAGGCAGAAGTAAAGGGACCCAGTACTTC. Protein product: CASSLGRSKGTQYF.